Presented here are 26 T cell receptor beta chains from one specimen sequenced in a study of tumor-infiltrating lymphocytes in localized non-small cell lung cancer. Repertoires were generated with immunoSEQ multiplex PCR, while TCRdb's copy carries only in-frame clones and drops some. The sample yields 9,500 to 14,000 clones, roughly 84% seen once. Input material: lung tumor tissue. Receptor source: a human donor with non-small cell lung cancer.

The V call is TRBV5-6, the J call TRBJ2-7; 7 nucleotides align to TRBD1. CDR3 size: 16 residues. CDR1 is SGHDT, CDR2 YYEEEE, per germline. Trimming removed 4 bases from V and 6 bases from J; junction bases left unmatched: 16. CDR3 DNA sequence: TGTGCCAGCAGCCTGAGAGTAACAGGGGATCGGGGCGAGCAGTACTTC. Translation: CASSLRVTGDRGEQYF.

V is TRBV28 and J is TRBJ2-3; 10 nucleotides line up with TRBD2. Germline CDR1 MDHEN, CDR2 SYDVKM. The CDR3 totals 18 residues. V lost 7 bases, J lost 0 bases, and 13 bases stayed unmatched. The CDR3 loop is CASTETSGIAPSTDTQYF. The CDR3 DNA sequence: TGTGCCAGCACCGAAACTAGCGGGATAGCTCCTAGCACAGATACGCAGTATTTT.

V usage is TRBV18 and J usage is TRBJ2-1; maybe TRBD2 (6 bases). V was trimmed by 3 bases and J by 5 bases, leaving 17 bases between them. CDR3 length: 16 amino acids. The germline gives CDR1 KGHSH, CDR2 LQKENI. In DNA, the CDR3 is TGTGCCAGCTCACCTTACCGGGACTTCCTCGACAATGAGCAGTTCTTC. Translation: CASSPYRDFLDNEQFF.

J is TRBJ2-7 and V is TRBV7-9; 7 bases fit TRBD2. Germline assignment: CDR1 SEHNR and CDR2 FQNEAQ (reference sequence). After removal of 4 bases from V and 3 bases from J, the junction contained 9 bases not matched to a gene. The CDR3 consists of 15 residues. As DNA, the CDR3 is TGTGCCAGCAGCTCAGGGACTATTAGGGACTACGAGCAGTACTTC. Translating it yields CASSSGTIRDYEQYF.

This rearrangement joins TRBV10-3 to TRBJ2-5; 9 bases map to TRBD2. The CDR3 sequence is 14 residues long. Germline V gene data show CDR1 as ENHRY and CDR2 as SYGVKD. After removal of 3 bases from V and 5 bases from J, the junction contained 4 bases not matched to a gene. The CDR3 here is CAISEGGLAETQYF. CDR3 DNA: TGTGCCATCAGTGAAGGGGGACTAGCCGAGACCCAGTACTTC.

The J gene is TRBJ2-7, the V gene TRBV5-5, with 7 nucleotides matching TRBD1. Germline V lookup: CDR1 SGHKS, CDR2 YYEKEE (reference sequence). The CDR3 loop spans 14 amino acids. V was pared by 4 bases and J by 2 bases, with 6 bases of the junction left unmatched. The CDR3 loop is CASSPDRLTYEQYF. CDR3 nucleotides: TGTGCCAGCAGCCCGGACAGGCTTACCTACGAGCAGTACTTC.

The chain is built from TRBV19 and TRBJ2-7; no reliable D call. CDR1 is LNHDA and CDR2 is SQIVND in the germline V gene (reference sequence). The V and J ends lost 5 bases and 0 bases respectively, with 2 bases between them. This CDR3 has 11 amino acids. The CDR3 here is CASSGSYEQYF. DNA for the CDR3: TGTGCCAGTAGTGGCTCCTACGAGCAGTACTTC.

This clone was seen only a few times. The chain links TRBV27 to TRBJ1-6, with no clear D. CDR3 length: 17 residues. Germline V lookup: CDR1 MNHEY, CDR2 SMNVEV (reference sequence). V was clipped by 3 bases and J by 0 bases, with 12 bases between them. DNA of the CDR3: TGTGCCAGCAGTTTTAAGGGTTACAGCTCCTATAATTCACCCCTCCACTTT. This gives the protein CASSFKGYSSYNSPLHF.

This clone is medium-sized. The V gene is TRBV6-4, the J gene TRBJ2-2, with 9 bases that match TRBD1. With V trimmed by 5 bases and J by 0 bases, 7 bases remained unmatched. The length of the CDR3 is 17 residues. The germline gives CDR1 MRHNA, CDR2 SNTAGT. Here the CDR3 DNA reads TGTGCCAGCAGTCGAATGGGGACAGGGTCGAACACCGGGGAGCTGTTTTTT. Translation gives CASSRMGTGSNTGELFF.

The genes are TRBV6-6 and TRBJ1-1, with D possibly being TRBD1 (6 bases). CDR1 and CDR2 (germline): MNHNY, SVGAGI (reference sequence). V was clipped by 5 bases and J by 6 bases, with 13 bases between them. The CDR3 runs to 13 residues. In DNA form, the CDR3 reads TGTGCCAGCAGTCAGACAGGCGAATCTGAAGCTTTCTTT. Its translation: CASSQTGESEAFF.

The rearrangement joins TRBV2 to TRBJ2-5; 9 nucleotides agree with TRBD2. V shed 10 bases, J shed 6 bases, and the junction held 9 bases outside the gene matches. This CDR3 has 13 residues. The germline CDR1 and CDR2 sequences are SNHLY and FYNNEI. CDR3: CATTSGTSKTQYF. As DNA, the CDR3 is TGTGCCACCACATCCGGGACTAGCAAGACCCAGTACTTC.

V gene TRBV2 combines with J gene TRBJ2-7; D unclear. Deletions cut 0 bases from V and 3 bases from J, with 15 bases between. CDR1 and CDR2 from the germline V gene are SNHLY and FYNNEI. CDR3 size: 16 residues. CDR3 nucleotide sequence: TGTGCCAGCAGTGAAGCGCTAAAACGTCGGTACTACGAGCAGTACTTC. Protein: CASSEALKRRYYEQYF.

The V and J genes are TRBV10-2 and TRBJ2-3; 12 bases are shared with TRBD2. The trim removed 8 bases at V and 3 bases at J, leaving 6 bases unmatched. This CDR3 spans 15 amino acids. Germline values: CDR1 WSHSY, CDR2 SAAADI. The CDR3 nucleotides read TGCGCCAGCGGACGACTAGCGGGGGTGACAGATACGCAGTATTTT. Its protein is CASGRLAGVTDTQYF.

This rearrangement joins TRBV6-5 to TRBJ2-7; possibly TRBD1 for D (6 bases). The CDR3 spans 13 residues. Germline CDR1 is MNHEY and CDR2 is SVGAGI. V was trimmed by 6 bases and J by 3 bases, leaving 12 bases between them. This chain's CDR3 is CASSPDRSYEQYF. The CDR3 region has the DNA TGTGCCAGCAGCCCCGACAGGAGCTACGAGCAGTACTTC.

The chain uses TRBV19 and TRBJ2-5, with D tentatively TRBD2 (7 bases). CDR3 length: 14 amino acids. Germline CDR1 is LNHDA and CDR2 is SQIVND (reference sequence). The V end lost 6 bases, the J end lost 6 bases, and 17 bases lay between the germline ends. DNA for the CDR3: TGTGCCAGTAGCGGCGGCGGGGGCGCTCAGACCCAGTACTTC. Translation: CASSGGGGAQTQYF.

This clone was seen a handful of times. The chain has TRBV4-3 and TRBJ2-3; D may be TRBD2 (6 bases). The length of the CDR3 is 16 residues. The ends were cut back, 0 bases at V and 1 base at J, with 11 bases in the middle. Germline V gene data show CDR1 as LGHNA and CDR2 as YSLEER. The DNA of the CDR3 is TGCGCCAGCAGCCAAGATCGGGCTAGCGGCACAGATACGCAGTATTTT. As protein: CASSQDRASGTDTQYF.

This clone has just one count. The V and J genes are TRBV14 and TRBJ2-1; D is unclear. Trimming cost V 3 bases and J 13 bases, with 16 bases left between them. Per the germline V gene, CDR1 is SGHDN and CDR2 is FVKESK. The CDR3 is 13 residues long. Written as DNA, the CDR3 is TGTGCCAGCAGCCAGGACGCACGAAGGGCTCAGTTCTTC. Amino acids: CASSQDARRAQFF.

The chain links TRBV5-6 to TRBJ2-7, with TRBD1 identical over 8 bases. Germline CDR1 and CDR2: SGHDT and YYEEEE. The CDR3 extends over 15 amino acids. The junction had 10 bases not matched to a gene; V was cut back by 2 bases and J by 6 bases. CDR3 in DNA: TGTGCCAGCAGCTTTGGCGCTGCAGGGGGCGCCGAGCAGTACTTC. Translated, it gives CASSFGAAGGAEQYF.

CDR3 residues: CASSTLRDRYYEQYF. The CDR3 nucleotides read TGTGCCAGTAGTACGCTCCGGGACAGGTACTACGAGCAGTACTTC. The chain has TRBV19 and TRBJ2-7; 8 bases match TRBD1. The germline V gene has CDR1 LNHDA and CDR2 SQIVND (reference sequence). Trimming cost V 4 bases and J 3 bases; bases outside gene matches: 8. The CDR3 spans 15 residues.

The J gene is TRBJ2-7, the V gene TRBV7-9; no clear D gene. This CDR3 has 15 amino acids. The germline gives CDR1 SEHNR, CDR2 FQNEAQ (reference sequence). V lost 5 bases and J lost 4, with 18 bases in between. CDR3 in amino acids: CASSLQGLSLYEQYF. The CDR3 DNA sequence: TGTGCCAGCAGCCTCCAAGGGCTATCTCTTTACGAGCAGTACTTC.

The sample holds a few counts of this clone. The rearrangement joins TRBV10-1 to TRBJ1-1; no definite D call. CDR3 length equals 12 residues. V was clipped by 0 bases and J by 4 bases, with 3 bases between them. CDR1 WNHNN and CDR2 SYGVQD come from the germline V gene (reference sequence). The CDR3 loop reads CASSESGTEAFF. DNA of the CDR3: TGCGCCAGCAGTGAGTCGGGCACTGAAGCTTTCTTT.

Note on this clone: One end of the junction fails to match germline, which may point to a read error. Other DNA sequences in this sample translate to the same CDR3. The CDR3 loop is CAWSKGVNGKLFF. In nucleotides, the CDR3 is TGTGCCTGGAGTAAAGGGGTTAATGGGAAACTGTTTTTC. V and J are TRBV30 and TRBJ1-4, with D possibly being TRBD1 (5 bases). Germline V gene lookup returns CDR1 GTSNPN and CDR2 SVGIG (reference sequence). The CDR3 totals 13 residues.

The gene calls are TRBV19 and TRBJ1-5; 8 bases map to TRBD1. Looked up from germline, CDR1 is LNHDA and CDR2 is SQIVND (reference sequence). The CDR3 runs 14 residues. Unmatched junction bases numbered 9, after V lost 5 bases and J lost 9 bases. This CDR3 reads CASSPGQAKGPQHF. CDR3 sequence (DNA): TGTGCCAGTAGTCCGGGACAGGCCAAGGGGCCCCAGCATTTT.

The rearrangement links TRBV27 to TRBJ2-5, with D unclear. The CDR3 totals 16 residues. With 2 bases removed from V and 1 base from J, the gap between germline ends came to 14 bases. Per germline, CDR1 MNHEY and CDR2 SMNVEV (reference sequence). CDR3 in DNA: TGTGCCAGCAGTTTAGTGTCTAGTTCAGCCCAAGAGACCCAGTACTTC. Protein sequence: CASSLVSSSAQETQYF.

This clone was seen just once. This chain joins TRBV9 and TRBJ2-3, with 14 bases lining up with TRBD2. There are 19 residues in the CDR3. V lost 3 bases, J lost 3 bases, and 12 bases stayed unmatched. Germline CDR1 and CDR2: SGDLS and YYNGEE. Here the CDR3 DNA reads TGTGCCAGCAGCGGTCGACAGACTAGCGGGAGGGCGGGGACAGATACGCAGTATTTT. The encoded protein is CASSGRQTSGRAGTDTQYF.

The chain has TRBV11-3 and TRBJ2-2, with no clear D. This CDR3 spans 18 amino acids. Germline V gives CDR1 SGHNT, CDR2 YENEEA. With 3 bases removed from V and 2 bases from J, the gap between germline ends came to 19 bases. The CDR3 region is CASSFSLLGGPNTGELFF. CDR3 bases: TGTGCCAGCAGCTTTTCCCTTCTGGGCGGACCAAACACCGGGGAGCTGTTTTTT.